Below, one T cell receptor beta chain is given with its context. V lost 8 bases and J 4 bases, leaving 15 bases between the germline ends. Germline CDR1 is MNHEY and CDR2 is SMNVEV (reference sequence). The length of the CDR3 is 14 residues. The source of the sample is a study of blood T cell repertoires in COVID-19. Study summary: Both acute and convalescent COVID-19 samples were obtained from the United States, Italy and Spain. PBMCs, B-cell-depleted T cells, or T cells were the source of the cDNA or gDNA that made up the material.

Per the study methods: For nucleated cells, counts were estimated from reference gene primer amplification. The table came from immunoSEQ multiplex PCR; TCRdb's copy has only in-frame clones and leaves some out. The V and J calls and clone size come from that table; D and trimming were worked out from the DNA. This table has 72,000 or so clones, about nine tenths appearing once. This receptor was identified in an older woman with acute or convalescent COVID-19. The chain joins TRBV27 to TRBJ2-1; no definite D call. The sequenced sample consisted of peripheral blood. CDR3 loop: CASGQTPFYNEQFF. Written as DNA, the CDR3 is TGTGCCAGCGGGCAGACACCCTTTTACAATGAGCAGTTCTTC.